A selection of T cell receptor beta chains follows, all from one sample in a study of T cell repertoires in cytomegalovirus infection. TCRdb re-called the reads with MiXCR, one entry per CDR3 protein. Of some 440,000 distinct CDR3 sequences listed, approximately 31% were seen once; the top ten hold approximately 14%. Sequencing input: PBMCs. These receptors came from a human donor in good health (CMV status not recorded). Some clones in this sample may be carry-over from other donors' samples. CDR3s include the opening cysteine and the closing phenylalanine or tryptophan. The D gene is left open where the match is weak. Clone size, where shown, is once, few, many, or a class for clones that have expanded.

J gene: TRBJ2-5; D gene: NA; V gene: TRBV6-6; clone size: few; CDR3 protein: CASSTPTDHQRKTQYF; CDR3 DNA: TGTGCCAGCAGTACTCCCACGGACCATCAGAGGAAGACCCAGTACTTC
J gene: TRBJ1-5; D gene: TRBD1; V gene: TRBV7-2; clone size: NA; CDR3 protein: CASSLVPGGVQPQHF; CDR3 DNA: TGTGCCAGCAGCTTAGTCCCAGGGGGCGTTCAGCCCCAGCATTTT
J gene: TRBJ1-5; D gene: TRBD1; V gene: TRBV6-8; clone size: NA; CDR3 protein: CASRNSQGSNQLQHF; CDR3 DNA: TGTGCCAGCAGGAACTCACAGGGGAGCAATCAACTCCAGCATTTT
J gene: TRBJ2-1; D gene: NA; V gene: TRBV12-3/TRBV12-4; clone size: few; CDR3 protein: CASSFGGLKSYNEQFF; CDR3 DNA: TGTGCCAGCAGTTTTGGGGGGTTAAAATCCTACAATGAGCAGTTCTTC
J gene: TRBJ1-6; D gene: NA; V gene: TRBV2; clone size: few; CDR3 protein: CASSGDTYNSPLHF; CDR3 DNA: TGTGCCAGCAGTGGGGACACATATAATTCACCCCTCCACTTT
J gene: TRBJ2-2; D gene: TRBD2; V gene: TRBV6-6; clone size: few; CDR3 protein: CASSPHPGLATNTGELFF; CDR3 DNA: TGTGCCAGCAGCCCTCACCCGGGACTAGCGACCAACACCGGGGAGCTGTTTTTT
J gene: TRBJ1-2; D gene: NA; V gene: TRBV6-6; clone size: NA; CDR3 protein: CASSFTPEVDNYGYTF; CDR3 DNA: TGTGCCAGCAGCTTTACTCCCGAAGTGGATAACTATGGCTACACCTTC
J gene: TRBJ2-5; D gene: TRBD2; V gene: TRBV7-9; clone size: NA; CDR3 protein: CASIPDRLAGGQETQYF; CDR3 DNA: TGTGCCAGCATTCCAGACCGACTAGCGGGGGGGCAAGAGACCCAGTACTTC
J gene: TRBJ2-3; D gene: TRBD2; V gene: TRBV6-4; clone size: NA; CDR3 protein: CASSDSAGVRKYF; CDR3 DNA: TGTGCCAGCAGTGACTCTGCGGGGGTACGAAAGTATTTT
J gene: TRBJ1-5; D gene: NA; V gene: TRBV4-1; clone size: NA; CDR3 protein: CASSQVWTASNQPQHF; CDR3 DNA: TGCGCCAGCAGCCAAGTCTGGACAGCCTCCAATCAGCCCCAGCATTTT
J gene: TRBJ2-1; D gene: NA; V gene: TRBV12-5; clone size: many; CDR3 protein: CASGPPGQNNEQFF; CDR3 DNA: TGTGCTAGTGGTCCTCCCGGACAGAACAATGAGCAGTTCTTC
J gene: TRBJ2-7; D gene: NA; V gene: TRBV5-5; clone size: NA; CDR3 protein: CASSLWQGGEQYF; CDR3 DNA: TGTGCCAGCAGCTTGTGGCAGGGGGGCGAGCAGTACTTC
J gene: TRBJ2-7; D gene: NA; V gene: TRBV28; clone size: few; CDR3 protein: CASSLGPRDGYEQYF; CDR3 DNA: TGTGCCAGCAGTTTAGGGCCCCGGGACGGCTACGAGCAGTACTTC
J gene: TRBJ1-1; D gene: NA; V gene: TRBV19; clone size: NA; CDR3 protein: CASNPQGRTESIF; CDR3 DNA: TGTGCCAGTAACCCTCAGGGGAGGACTGAATCGATCTTT
J gene: TRBJ1-6; D gene: NA; V gene: TRBV6-6; clone size: few; CDR3 protein: CASSPPGTAISPLHF; CDR3 DNA: TGTGCCAGCAGTCCCCCCGGGACCGCCATTTCACCCCTCCACTTT
J gene: TRBJ1-5; D gene: TRBD1; V gene: TRBV19; clone size: once; CDR3 protein: CASSKLQGRGTGNQPQHF; CDR3 DNA: TGTGCCAGTAGCAAGTTACAGGGGCGCGGCACTGGCAATCAGCCCCAGCATTTT
J gene: TRBJ2-1; D gene: TRBD2; V gene: TRBV6-4; clone size: NA; CDR3 protein: CASTLTWGSGGGNEQFF; CDR3 DNA: TGTGCCAGCACCCTGACGTGGGGCAGCGGGGGCGGGAATGAGCAGTTCTTC
J gene: TRBJ2-7; D gene: TRBD1; V gene: TRBV15; clone size: few; CDR3 protein: CATSRGLDRAYEQYF; CDR3 DNA: TGTGCCACCAGCAGAGGTCTGGACAGGGCCTACGAGCAGTACTTC
J gene: TRBJ2-7; D gene: TRBD1; V gene: TRBV7-3; clone size: NA; CDR3 protein: CASSSDQGARYEQYF; CDR3 DNA: TGTGCCAGCAGCTCCGATCAGGGGGCGCGGTACGAGCAGTACTTC
J gene: TRBJ2-3; D gene: NA; V gene: TRBV7-2; clone size: NA; CDR3 protein: CASGARQFWGTDTQYF; CDR3 DNA: TGTGCCAGCGGCGCCCGACAGTTCTGGGGCACAGATACGCAGTATTTT